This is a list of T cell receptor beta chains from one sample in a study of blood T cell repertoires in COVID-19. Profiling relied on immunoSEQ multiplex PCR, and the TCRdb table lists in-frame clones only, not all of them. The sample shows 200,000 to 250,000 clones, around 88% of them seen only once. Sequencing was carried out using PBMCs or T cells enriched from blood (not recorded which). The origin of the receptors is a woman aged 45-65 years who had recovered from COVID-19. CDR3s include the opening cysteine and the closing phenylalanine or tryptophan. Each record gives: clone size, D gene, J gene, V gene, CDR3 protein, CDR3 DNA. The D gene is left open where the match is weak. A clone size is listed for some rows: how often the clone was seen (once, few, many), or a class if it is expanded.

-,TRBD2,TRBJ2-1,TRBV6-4,CASSDGAGGVDEQFF,TGTGCCAGCAGTGACGGCGCGGGGGGGGTGGATGAGCAGTTCTTC
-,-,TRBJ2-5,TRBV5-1,CASSFTQPQETQYF,TGCGCCAGCAGCTTCACACAGCCCCAAGAGACCCAGTACTTC
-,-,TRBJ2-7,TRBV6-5,CASSYQGSSYEQYF,TGTGCCAGCAGTTACCAGGGGTCTTCCTACGAGCAGTACTTC
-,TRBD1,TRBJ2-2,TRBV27,CASSPYRGQNGELFF,TGTGCCAGCAGTCCCTACAGGGGGCAAAACGGGGAGCTGTTTTTT
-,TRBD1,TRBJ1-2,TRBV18,CASSHGQDGYTF,TGTGCCAGCTCTCACGGACAGGATGGCTACACCTTC
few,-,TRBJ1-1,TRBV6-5,CASSLARPNTEAFF,TGTGCCAGCAGCCTCGCGAGGCCGAACACTGAAGCTTTCTTT
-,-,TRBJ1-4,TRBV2,CASSEAAGFEKLFF,TGTGCCAGCAGTGAGGCGGCAGGGTTTGAAAAACTGTTTTTT
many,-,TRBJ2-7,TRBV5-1,CASSFDTYEQYF,TGCGCCAGCAGCTTTGACACCTACGAGCAGTACTTC
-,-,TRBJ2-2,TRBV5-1,CASSLADPFANTGELFF,TGCGCCAGCAGCTTAGCGGACCCGTTCGCGAACACCGGGGAGCTGTTTTTT
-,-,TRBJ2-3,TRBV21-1,CANSRRTARTSTDTQYF,TGTGCCAACAGCAGGCGGACAGCTCGAACTAGCACAGATACGCAGTATTTT
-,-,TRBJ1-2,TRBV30,CAWSVGGTGNYGYTF,TGTGCCTGGAGTGTAGGCGGCACGGGGAACTATGGCTACACCTTC
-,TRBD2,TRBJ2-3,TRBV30,CAWSVLTSGMGDTQYF,TGTGCCTGGAGTGTACTAACTAGCGGGATGGGGGATACGCAGTATTTT
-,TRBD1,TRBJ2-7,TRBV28,CASSGDRDNEQYF,TGTGCCAGCAGTGGTGACAGGGACAACGAGCAGTACTTC
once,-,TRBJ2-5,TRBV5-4,CASSYPSGQETQYF,TGTGCCAGCAGCTATCCGTCGGGGCAAGAGACCCAGTACTTC
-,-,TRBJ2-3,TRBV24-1,CATSDRTGTDTQYF,TGTGCCACCAGTGATAGGACAGGCACAGATACGCAGTATTTT
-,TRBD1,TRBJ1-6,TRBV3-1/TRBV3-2,CASSLRQGASPLHF,TGTGCCAGCAGCCTCCGACAGGGAGCCTCACCCCTCCACTTT
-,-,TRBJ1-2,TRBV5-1,CASSGRDTNYGYTF,TGCGCCAGCAGCGGGCGAGACACTAACTATGGCTACACCTTC
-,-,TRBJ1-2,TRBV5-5,CASRAVASNYGYTF,TGTGCCAGCAGGGCAGTGGCCTCTAACTATGGCTACACCTTC
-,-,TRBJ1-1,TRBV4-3,CASSQQYTGNTEAFF,TGCGCCAGCAGCCAACAATATACAGGGAACACTGAAGCTTTCTTT
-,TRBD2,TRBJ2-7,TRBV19,CASSDGLAVAYEQYF,TGTGCCAGTAGTGACGGACTAGCGGTCGCCTACGAGCAGTACTTC
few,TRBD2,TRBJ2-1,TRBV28,CASRAGLGGNEQFF,TGTGCCAGCAGGGCCGGACTAGGCGGCAATGAGCAGTTCTTC
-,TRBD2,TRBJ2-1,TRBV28,CASSPQVGTSGRLNEQFF,TGTGCCAGCAGTCCCCAGGTAGGGACTAGCGGGAGACTCAATGAGCAGTTCTTC
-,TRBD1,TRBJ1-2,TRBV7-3,CASSYYRGQGYTF,TGTGCCAGCAGCTACTACAGGGGGCAGGGCTACACCTTC
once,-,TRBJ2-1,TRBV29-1,CSVDRGHEQFF,TGCAGCGTTGACAGGGGCCATGAGCAGTTCTTC
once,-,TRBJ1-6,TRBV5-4,CASSSYSYNSPLHF,TGTGCCAGCAGCTCTTATTCCTATAATTCACCCCTCCACTTT
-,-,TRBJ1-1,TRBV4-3,CASSQERGYRPEAFF,TGCGCCAGCAGCCAAGAACGAGGGTACCGCCCTGAAGCTTTCTTT
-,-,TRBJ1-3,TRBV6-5,CASSYLGSSGNTIYF,TGTGCCAGCAGTTACCTAGGGAGTTCAGGAAACACCATATATTTT
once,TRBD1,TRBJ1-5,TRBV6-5,CATKDRDGQPQHF,TGTGCCACCAAGGACAGGGACGGGCAGCCCCAGCATTTT
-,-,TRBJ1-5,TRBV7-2,CASSYLGVSNQPQHF,TGTGCCAGCAGCTATCTAGGGGTTAGCAATCAGCCCCAGCATTTT
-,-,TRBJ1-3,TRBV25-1,CASSEGALGNTIYF,TGTGCCAGCAGTGAAGGAGCGCTCGGAAACACCATATATTTT
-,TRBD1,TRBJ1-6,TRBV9,CASSVANRGSPLHF,TGTGCCAGCAGCGTAGCGAACAGGGGTTCACCCCTCCACTTT
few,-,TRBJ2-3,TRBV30,CAWIRSGTDTQYF,TGTGCCTGGATAAGGAGCGGCACAGATACGCAGTATTTT
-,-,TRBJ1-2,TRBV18,CATTGGGISYGYTF,TGTGCCACCACCGGAGGAGGTATTAGCTATGGCTACACCTTC
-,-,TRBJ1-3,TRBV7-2,CASSLAAHSGNTIYF,TGTGCCAGCAGCTTAGCGGCACACTCTGGAAACACCATATATTTT
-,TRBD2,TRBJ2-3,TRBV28,CASSQLAGTIDTQYF,TGTGCCAGCAGCCAACTAGCGGGAACTATAGATACGCAGTATTTT
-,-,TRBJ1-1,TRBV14,CASSQDWGGVNTEAFF,TGTGCCAGCAGCCAAGATTGGGGGGGGGTGAACACTGAAGCTTTCTTT
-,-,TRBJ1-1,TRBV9,CASSVGDGEAFF,TGTGCCAGCAGCGTAGGTGACGGGGAAGCTTTCTTT
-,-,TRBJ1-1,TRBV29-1,CSAGLAERVAEAFF,TGCAGCGCCGGGTTGGCCGAGAGGGTGGCTGAAGCTTTCTTT
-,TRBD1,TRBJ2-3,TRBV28,CASNQRDSSTDTQYF,TGTGCCAGCAACCAACGGGACAGTAGCACAGATACGCAGTATTTT
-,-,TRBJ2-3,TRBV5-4,CASSFRGGRTDTQYF,TGTGCCAGCAGCTTTAGGGGGGGCCGCACAGATACGCAGTATTTT
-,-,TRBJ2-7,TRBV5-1,CASSLVAGNYEQYF,TGCGCCAGCAGCTTGGTAGCAGGGAACTACGAGCAGTACTTC
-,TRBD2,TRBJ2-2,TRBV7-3,CASSSSGGRAVGELFF,TGTGCCAGCAGCTCCAGCGGCGGGAGGGCCGTCGGGGAGCTGTTTTTT
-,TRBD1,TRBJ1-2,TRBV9,CASSGGLGQGLNYGYTF,TGTGCCAGCAGCGGGGGCCTTGGACAGGGGCTTAACTATGGCTACACCTTC
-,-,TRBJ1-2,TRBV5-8,CASSLVRGAGTYGYTF,TGTGCCAGCAGCTTGGTTCGGGGGGCAGGTACCTATGGCTACACCTTC
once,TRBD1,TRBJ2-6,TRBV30,CAWNHDRAGANVLTF,TGTGCCTGGAACCACGACAGGGCTGGGGCCAACGTCCTGACTTTC
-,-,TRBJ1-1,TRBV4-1,CASSQVSGFTEAFF,TGCGCCAGCAGCCAAGTCTCGGGGTTCACTGAAGCTTTCTTT
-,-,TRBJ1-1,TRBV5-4,CASSLAGAGTEAFF,TGTGCCAGCAGCTTGGCCGGAGCGGGGACTGAAGCTTTCTTT
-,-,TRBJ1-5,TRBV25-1,CASSESEDRSQPQHF,TGTGCCAGCAGTGAGTCGGAGGACAGAAGTCAGCCCCAGCATTTT
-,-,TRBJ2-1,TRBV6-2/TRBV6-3,CASSYARLVREQFF,TGTGCCAGCAGTTACGCCCGACTAGTTCGGGAGCAGTTCTTC
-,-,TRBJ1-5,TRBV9,CASSVWGDDNQPQHF,TGTGCCAGCAGCGTATGGGGAGATGACAATCAGCCCCAGCATTTT
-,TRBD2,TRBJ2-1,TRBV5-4,CASSLGSGTSSYNEQFF,TGTGCCAGCAGCTTGGGTTCGGGGACTAGCTCCTACAATGAGCAGTTCTTC
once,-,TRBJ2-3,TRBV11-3,CASSLGLHSTDTQYF,TGTGCCAGCAGTCTAGGACTTCATAGCACAGATACGCAGTATTTT
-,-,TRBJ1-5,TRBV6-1,CASSEARTAGNQPQHF,TGTGCCAGCAGTGAAGCAAGGACAGCCGGCAATCAGCCCCAGCATTTT
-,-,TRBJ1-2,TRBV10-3,CAISISTGKGGYTF,TGTGCCATCAGTATATCTACAGGGAAGGGTGGCTACACCTTC